Listed below are T cell receptor beta chains from one sample, sequenced in a study of OX40 agonist ivuxolimab in advanced cancers. The assay was immunoSEQ multiplex PCR, and TCRdb's table has in-frame clones only and misses some. The sample records 71,000 or so clones, about 81% being singletons. The sequencing used CD4+ or CD8+ T cells sorted from blood, collected in a trial of the OX40 agonist ivuxolimab. All receptors derive from an adult with an advanced solid tumor such as melanoma, head and neck, liver or kidney cancer. CDR3s include the opening cysteine and the closing phenylalanine or tryptophan. The D gene is left open where the match is weak. Size is omitted from some rows. Given values are once, few, many or a class for expanded clones.

>TRBJ2-7|TRBD2|.|TRBV5-4
CASSSRLAEQYF
TGTGCCAGCAGCTCCCGACTAGCGGAGCAGTACTTC
>TRBJ2-7|TRBD1|.|TRBV7-3
CASSLSIGQGNEQYF
TGTGCCAGCAGCTTATCTATTGGACAGGGGAACGAGCAGTACTTC
>TRBJ2-2|TRBD2|.|TRBV29-1
CSVALADTGELFF
TGCAGCGTTGCGCTAGCGGATACCGGGGAGCTGTTTTTT
>TRBJ1-6|TRBD1|.|TRBV6-6
CASSYGTAANSPLHF
TGTGCCAGCAGTTACGGGACAGCCGCTAATTCACCCCTCCACTTT
>TRBJ2-1|TRBD2|few|TRBV4-2
CASSQDRGLELHEQFF
TGTGCCAGCAGCCAAGATAGGGGACTAGAACTGCATGAGCAGTTCTTC
>TRBJ2-7|.|.|TRBV4-2
CASSRETRVYEQYF
TGTGCCAGCAGCCGAGAGACCAGGGTCTACGAGCAGTACTTC
>TRBJ1-2|TRBD1|.|TRBV11-3
CASSLDQGGTGYNYGYTF
TGTGCCAGCAGCTTAGACCAAGGCGGGACAGGGTACAACTATGGCTACACCTTC
>TRBJ2-3|.|.|TRBV7-3
CASSRGAGTDTQYF
TGTGCCAGCAGTAGGGGGGCTGGCACAGATACGCAGTATTTT
>TRBJ1-6|.|.|TRBV6-1
CASSERAYQTGTNSPLHF
TGTGCCAGCAGTGAACGGGCCTACCAGACAGGAACCAATTCACCCCTCCACTTT
>TRBJ1-5|.|.|TRBV10-3
CAISEWGGANQPQHF
TGTGCCATCAGTGAGTGGGGGGGCGCCAATCAGCCCCAGCATTTT
>TRBJ1-4|.|.|TRBV7-2
CASSSTGQKGNEKLFF
TGTGCCAGCAGCTCCACAGGGCAGAAGGGGAATGAAAAACTGTTTTTT
>TRBJ1-5|.|.|TRBV6-5
CASSSPVLSGGAQHF
TGTGCCAGCAGCTCCCCGGTTCTGTCCGGAGGAGCCCAGCATTTT
>TRBJ2-1|TRBD2|.|TRBV7-9
CASSLPFRLAVHGEQFF
TGTGCCAGCAGCTTACCTTTCAGACTAGCGGTACATGGTGAGCAGTTCTTC
>TRBJ2-3|TRBD2|.|TRBV4-1
CASSPGPGLAVPDTQYF
TGCGCCAGCAGCCCCGGGCCGGGACTAGCGGTTCCAGATACGCAGTATTTT
>TRBJ2-3|TRBD2|.|TRBV27
CASSWIAGATDTQYF
TGTGCCAGCAGTTGGATAGCGGGAGCCACAGATACGCAGTATTTT
>TRBJ2-7|.|.|TRBV30
CAWTGLRGEQYF
TGTGCCTGGACAGGGTTACGAGGCGAGCAGTACTTC
>TRBJ1-1|.|.|TRBV6-5
CASSYGRTVNTEAFF
TGTGCCAGCAGTTACGGTCGGACAGTGAACACTGAAGCTTTCTTT
>TRBJ2-5|.|.|TRBV18
CASSLGSQETQYF
TGTGCCAGCTCACTGGGTAGTCAAGAGACCCAGTACTTC
>TRBJ1-1|TRBD1|.|TRBV11-3
CASSSGQGNTEAFF
TGTGCCAGCAGCTCAGGACAGGGCAACACTGAAGCTTTCTTT
>TRBJ2-6|.|.|TRBV21-1
CASSTTPRFSGAGANVLTF
TGTGCCAGCAGCACGACTCCCCGATTCAGTGGAGCTGGGGCCAACGTCCTGACTTTC
>TRBJ1-1|.|.|TRBV5-1
CASSLELAGNTEAFF
TGCGCCAGCAGCTTGGAACTGGCAGGGAACACTGAAGCTTTCTTT
>TRBJ2-5|TRBD2|.|TRBV13
CASSRPLAGEGETQYF
TGTGCCAGCAGCCGCCCTCTAGCGGGAGAGGGGGAGACCCAGTACTTC
>TRBJ1-2|TRBD1|.|TRBV4-1
CASSSQTGVFRGYTF
TGCGCCAGCAGCTCACAAACAGGGGTGTTTCGCGGCTACACCTTC
>TRBJ1-2|TRBD1|once|TRBV19
CASSKGQGGGYTF
TGTGCCAGTAGTAAGGGTCAGGGGGGAGGCTACACCTTC
>TRBJ1-4|.|.|TRBV11-2
CASSSYPQGMINEKLFF
TGTGCCAGCAGCTCCTACCCGCAGGGCATGATTAATGAAAAACTGTTTTTT
>TRBJ2-6|.|.|TRBV10-3
CAISPQQGSGANVLTF
TGTGCCATCAGTCCACAACAGGGATCCGGGGCCAACGTCCTGACTTTC
>TRBJ2-1|.|.|TRBV7-3
CASSLGGAETDEQFF
TGTGCCAGCAGCTTAGGAGGGGCCGAAACCGATGAGCAGTTCTTC
>TRBJ1-2|.|.|TRBV11-2
CASSLAAGYTF
TGTGCCAGCAGCTTAGCAGCTGGCTACACCTTC
>TRBJ1-3|.|.|TRBV11-2
CASSQQSSGNTIYF
TGTGCCAGCAGCCAACAGTCCTCTGGAAACACCATATATTTT
>TRBJ1-5|.|.|TRBV19
CASTGATGGNQPQHF
TGTGCCAGTACCGGGGCCACGGGGGGCAATCAGCCCCAGCATTTT
>TRBJ2-3|.|once|TRBV9
CASSVPTDTQYF
TGTGCCAGCAGCGTTCCCACAGATACGCAGTATTTT
>TRBJ2-7|TRBD2|.|TRBV7-2
CASRKGLAGTYEQYF
TGTGCCAGCAGGAAGGGACTAGCGGGAACCTACGAGCAGTACTTC
>TRBJ1-1|.|.|TRBV10-3
CAISELPGVDTEAFF
TGTGCCATCAGTGAACTCCCAGGGGTTGACACTGAAGCTTTCTTT
>TRBJ1-1|.|.|TRBV4-1
CASSQIRGGFPSRDTEAFF
TGCGCCAGCAGCCAAATTCGGGGTGGCTTCCCAAGCAGGGACACTGAAGCTTTCTTT
>TRBJ1-2|.|.|TRBV6-1
CASRAGDVYGYTF
TGTGCCAGCAGAGCAGGGGACGTCTATGGCTACACCTTC
>TRBJ1-4|.|.|TRBV5-1
CASSSYQGQGEKLFF
TGCGCCAGCAGCTCCTACCAGGGGCAGGGGGAAAAACTGTTTTTT
>TRBJ1-2|TRBD1|.|TRBV30
CAWSVWGQGGYGYTF
TGTGCCTGGAGTGTATGGGGACAGGGGGGATATGGCTACACCTTC
>TRBJ1-3|.|.|TRBV7-8
CASSLAARGVGNTIYF
TGTGCCAGCAGCTTAGCTGCTCGGGGGGTCGGAAACACCATATATTTT
>TRBJ2-2|.|once|TRBV6-5
CASSYSEAGGGELFF
TGTGCCAGCAGTTACTCGGAGGCAGGCGGCGGGGAGCTGTTTTTT
>TRBJ1-2|TRBD1|.|TRBV6-5
CASSPTGGYGYTF
TGTGCCAGCAGTCCGACAGGGGGCTATGGCTACACCTTC
>TRBJ2-5|TRBD1|once|TRBV7-3
CASSQPGTGGRETQYF
TGTGCCAGCAGCCAACCGGGGACAGGGGGGAGGGAGACCCAGTACTTC
>TRBJ2-5|.|few|TRBV2
CASSTDRQETQYF
TGTGCCAGCAGTACCGACCGCCAAGAGACCCAGTACTTC
>TRBJ2-7|TRBD1|.|TRBV5-4
CASSPGRGPFEQYF
TGTGCCAGCAGCCCCGGTAGGGGGCCTTTCGAGCAGTACTTC
>TRBJ1-2|TRBD1|.|TRBV5-1
CASSLVQGQYGGYTF
TGCGCCAGCAGCTTGGTACAGGGGCAGTATGGTGGCTACACCTTC
>TRBJ2-5|TRBD2|.|TRBV4-1
CASSQATSGRTQETQYF
TGCGCCAGCAGCCAAGCGACTAGCGGGAGGACGCAAGAGACCCAGTACTTC
>TRBJ1-4|.|.|TRBV2
CASRAGAREKLFF
TGTGCCAGCAGGGCAGGGGCGAGGGAAAAACTGTTTTTT
>TRBJ1-6|.|few|TRBV6-1
CASSELITNSPLHF
TGTGCCAGCAGTGAACTGATAACAAATTCACCCCTCCACTTT
>TRBJ2-1|.|.|TRBV6-6
CASSYGLREQFF
TGTGCCAGCAGTTACGGACTAAGAGAGCAGTTCTTC
>TRBJ2-1|TRBD2|once|TRBV2
CASSEGLAGGYNEQFF
TGTGCCAGCAGTGAAGGTCTAGCGGGAGGCTACAATGAGCAGTTCTTC
>TRBJ2-3|.|.|TRBV19
CASSREWTDTQYF
TGTGCCAGTAGTCGCGAGTGGACAGATACGCAGTATTTT
>TRBJ2-7|TRBD2|.|TRBV5-4
CASSFGLAGADQYF
TGTGCCAGCAGCTTCGGACTAGCAGGGGCGGATCAGTACTTC